What follows is one TCR beta chain and its context. What was amplified from RNA transcripts were TCR beta CDR3 regions. The TCR CDR3 was amplified in a first-round RT-PCR using the HTBI primer set. TCRdb ran MiXCR on the multiplex PCR reads and lists one entry per CDR3 protein. The profile shows 300,000 to 450,000 distinct CDR3 sequences, roughly 15% of them singletons. The source of the PBMCs was more than 9.5 ml of fresh peripheral blood. The sample originates from a study of T cells in Graves' hyperthyroidism and ophthalmopathy. The V gene's germline CDR1 is SGHTA and CDR2 FQGNSA. V lost 2 bases to trimming and J lost 1 base; unmatched junction nucleotides: 4. This CDR3 has 15 amino acids.

The origin of this receptor is a woman aged 25 to 45 with Graves' ophthalmopathy. V is TRBV7-2 and J is TRBJ2-7, with TRBD1 identical over 8 bases. The specimen was blood. This CDR3 reads CASSLSRTGSYEQYF. As DNA, the CDR3 is TGTGCCAGCAGCTTATCCCGGACAGGGTCCTACGAGCAGTACTTC. The full variable domain, completed using reference TRBV7-2 and TRBJ2-7, is GAGVSQSPSNKVTEKGKDVELRCDPISGHTALYWYRQSLGQGLEFLIYFQGNSAPDKSGLPSDRFSAERTGGSVSTLTIQRTQQEDSAVYLCASSLSRTGSYEQYFGPGTRLTVT.